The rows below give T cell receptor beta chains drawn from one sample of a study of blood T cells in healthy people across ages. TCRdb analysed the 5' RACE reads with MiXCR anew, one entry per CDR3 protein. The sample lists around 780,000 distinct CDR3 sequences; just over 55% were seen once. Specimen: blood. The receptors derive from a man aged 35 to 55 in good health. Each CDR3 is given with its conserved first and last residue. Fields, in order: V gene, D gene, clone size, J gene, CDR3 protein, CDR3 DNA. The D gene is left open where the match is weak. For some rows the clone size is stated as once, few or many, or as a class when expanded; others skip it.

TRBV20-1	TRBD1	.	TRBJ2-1	CSAFSDRGDNEQFF	TGCAGTGCTTTCTCCGACAGGGGAGACAATGAGCAGTTCTTC
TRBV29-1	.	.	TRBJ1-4	CSVRGFDEKLFF	TGCAGCGTTCGGGGATTTGATGAAAAACTGTTTTTT
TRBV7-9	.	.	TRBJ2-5	CASSPRVGQETQYF	TGTGCCAGCAGCCCCAGGGTTGGACAAGAGACCCAGTACTTC
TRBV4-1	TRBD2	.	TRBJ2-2	CASSFPSGTNTGELFF	TGCGCCAGCAGCTTCCCTAGCGGGACGAACACCGGGGAGCTGTTTTTT
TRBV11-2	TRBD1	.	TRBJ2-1	CASSFHIRGPGSNEQFF	TGTGCCAGCAGCTTTCACATCAGGGGGCCGGGAAGCAATGAGCAGTTCTTC
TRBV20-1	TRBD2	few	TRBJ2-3	CSARGGRVVPDTQYF	TGCAGTGCTAGAGGGGGGAGGGTAGTTCCAGATACGCAGTATTTT
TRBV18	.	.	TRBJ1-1	CATDGGKGTEAFF	TGTGCCACCGACGGGGGAAAGGGCACTGAAGCTTTCTTT
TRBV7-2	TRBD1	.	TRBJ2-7	CASSHGQGQETQYF	TGTGCCAGCAGCCACGGACAGGGCCAAGAAACCCAGTACTTC
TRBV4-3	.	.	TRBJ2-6	CASSPRLESSGANVLTF	TGCGCCAGCAGCCCCCGGTTGGAAAGCTCTGGGGCCAACGTCCTGACTTTC
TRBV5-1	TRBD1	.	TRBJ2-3	CASSPGTAAKDTQYF	TGCGCCAGCAGCCCGGGGACAGCTGCGAAAGATACGCAGTATTTT
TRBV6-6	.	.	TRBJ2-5	CASSYGWETQYF	TGTGCCAGCAGTTACGGTTGGGAGACCCAGTACTTC
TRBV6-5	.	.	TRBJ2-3	CASSSRAPREDTQYF	TGTGCCAGCAGTTCCCGGGCCCCAAGGGAAGATACGCAGTATTTT
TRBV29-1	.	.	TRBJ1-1	CSVDGGVTNTEAFF	TGCAGCGTTGATGGGGGGGTAACGAACACTGAAGCTTTCTTT
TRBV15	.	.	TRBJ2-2	CATSREGPTQPTGELFF	TGTGCCACCAGCAGAGAGGGACCAACACAACCCACCGGGGAGCTGTTTTTT
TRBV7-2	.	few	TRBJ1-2	CASSLSILNYGYTF	TGTGCCAGCAGCTTGAGCATCCTTAACTATGGCTACACCTTC
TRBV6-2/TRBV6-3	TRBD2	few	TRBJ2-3	CASSYADRLAGTTDTQYF	TGTGCCAGCAGTTACGCCGACCGGCTAGCGGGAACCACAGATACGCAGTATTTT
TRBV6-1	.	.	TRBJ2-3	CASRKQDLTDTQYF	TGTGCCAGCAGGAAACAGGACCTCACAGATACGCAGTATTTT
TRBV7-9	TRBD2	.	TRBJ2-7	CASSLGTSGVRTYEQYF	TGTGCCAGCAGCCTAGGGACTAGCGGAGTTCGAACCTACGAGCAGTACTTC
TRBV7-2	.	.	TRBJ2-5	CASSPDPPPETQYF	TGTGCCAGCAGCCCGGACCCCCCTCCAGAGACCCAGTACTTC
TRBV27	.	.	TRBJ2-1	CANSLMAGAHEQFF	TGTGCCAACAGTTTAATGGCGGGCGCCCATGAGCAGTTCTTC
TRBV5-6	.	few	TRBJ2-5	CASSLVGRPQETQYF	TGTGCCAGCAGCTTGGTGGGCAGACCACAAGAGACCCAGTACTTC
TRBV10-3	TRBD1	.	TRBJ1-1	CAISESISGQGARIRAEAFF	TGTGCCATCAGTGAGTCGATTTCGGGACAGGGGGCGCGGATTAGGGCTGAAGCTTTCTTT
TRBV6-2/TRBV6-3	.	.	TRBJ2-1	CASSIGSGEQFF	TGTGCCAGCAGTATAGGGTCCGGTGAGCAGTTCTTC
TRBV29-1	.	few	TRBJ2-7	CSGTDRPPACLIFYEQYF	TGCAGCGGTACCGACAGGCCACCAGCCTGTCTTATCTTCTACGAGCAGTACTTC
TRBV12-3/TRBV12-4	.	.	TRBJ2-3	CASSFYTDTQYF	TGTGCCAGCAGTTTCTATACAGATACGCAGTATTTT
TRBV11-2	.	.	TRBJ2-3	CASSVGTQLTQYF	TGTGCCAGCAGCGTAGGGACTCAACTTACGCAGTATTTT
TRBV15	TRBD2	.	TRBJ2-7	CATSAGDYPYEQYF	TGTGCCACCAGCGCTGGGGACTACCCCTACGAGCAGTACTTC
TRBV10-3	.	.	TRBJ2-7	CAISRTALYEQYF	TGTGCCATCAGCCGGACAGCTTTGTACGAGCAGTACTTC
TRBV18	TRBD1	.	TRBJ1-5	CASSQGGRQGRNQPQHF	TGTGCCAGCTCACAGGGGGGAAGACAGGGGAGGAATCAGCCCCAGCATTTT
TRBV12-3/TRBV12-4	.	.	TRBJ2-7	CASSGPGGKVSYEQYF	TGTGCCAGCAGTGGTCCCGGGGGAAAGGTCTCCTACGAGCAGTACTTC
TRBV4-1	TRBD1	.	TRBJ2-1	CASSQEGTGVTSNEQFF	TGCGCCAGCAGCCAAGAAGGGACAGGGGTTACTAGCAATGAGCAGTTCTTC
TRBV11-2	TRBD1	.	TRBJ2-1	CASSVGGREQFF	TGTGCCAGCAGTGTAGGGGGCCGTGAGCAGTTCTTC
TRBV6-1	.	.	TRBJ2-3	CASRYWAEAQYF	TGTGCCAGTCGATACTGGGCAGAGGCGCAGTATTTT
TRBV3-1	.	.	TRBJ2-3	CATSVSGKGRADTQYF	TGTGCCACTTCGGTTAGCGGTAAAGGCCGCGCAGATACGCAGTATTTT
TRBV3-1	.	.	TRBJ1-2	CASSQDRPPGGDYGYTF	TGTGCCAGCAGCCAAGATCGGCCCCCAGGAGGCGACTATGGCTACACCTTC
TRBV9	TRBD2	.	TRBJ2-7	CASNDGTSLYEQYF	TGTGCCAGCAACGACGGGACTAGCCTCTACGAGCAGTACTTC
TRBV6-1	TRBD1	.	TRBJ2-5	CASSETGTGGGNEQYF	TGTGCCAGCAGTGAAACCGGGACAGGGGGCGGAAATGAGCAGTACTTC
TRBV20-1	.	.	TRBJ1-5	CSAGRTAPNQPQHF	TGCAGTGCTGGAAGGACGGCACCCAATCAGCCCCAGCATTTT
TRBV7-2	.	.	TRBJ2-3	CASSSPPHTQYF	TGTGCCAGCAGTTCTCCGCCCCATACGCAGTATTTT
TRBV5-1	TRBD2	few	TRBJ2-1	CASSEDTSGLYNEQFF	TGCGCCAGCAGCGAGGATACTAGCGGCTTGTACAATGAGCAGTTCTTC
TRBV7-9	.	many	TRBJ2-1	CASSLSALQFF	TGTGCCAGCAGCTTGTCGGCCCTGCAGTTCTTC
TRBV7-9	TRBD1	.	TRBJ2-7	CASRPGTVDWEQYF	TGTGCCAGCAGACCGGGGACAGTCGATTGGGAGCAGTACTTC
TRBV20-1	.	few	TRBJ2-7	CSARDLAVSSYEQYF	TGCAGTGCTAGAGATTTGGCGGTTAGCTCCTACGAGCAGTACTTC
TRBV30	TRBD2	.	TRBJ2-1	CAWSGTSGGNNEQFF	TGTGCCTGGAGTGGGACTAGCGGGGGAAACAATGAGCAGTTCTTC
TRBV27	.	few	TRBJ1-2	CASSLVSGSRGYTF	TGTGCCAGCAGTTTAGTATCAGGTAGTAGGGGCTACACCTTC
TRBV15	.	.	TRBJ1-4	CATSRDPSSAGTNEKLFF	TGTGCCACCAGCAGAGATCCTTCGTCGGCAGGAACTAATGAAAAACTGTTTTTT
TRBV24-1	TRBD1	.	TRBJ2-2	CATSDMTGGDTGELFF	TGTGCCACCAGTGATATGACAGGGGGGGACACCGGGGAGCTGTTTTTT
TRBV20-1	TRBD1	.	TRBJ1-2	CSANQGASYGYTF	TGCAGTGCTAACCAGGGGGCTAGCTATGGCTACACCTTC